This T cell receptor (beta chain) was observed in a study of T cell responses to AZD1222 COVID-19 vaccine. Assay: immunoSEQ multiplex PCR; the TCRdb copy retains only in-frame clones and omits some. The profile covers roughly 190,000 clones, with approximately 91% appearing a single time and roughly 0.99% taken by the ten largest. This CDR3 comprises 16 residues. Looked up from germline, CDR1 is MDHEN and CDR2 is SYDVKM. V lost 6 bases and J lost 5; bases outside the gene matches: 12. This specimen was peripheral blood, taken on day 0 of AZD1222 vaccination. This clonotype was obtained from an adult in good health. The chain carries TRBV28 and TRBJ1-1, with 10 nucleotides matching TRBD1. The CDR3 loop reads CASRPDLTGGWTEAFF. CDR3 nucleotide sequence: TGTGCCAGCAGACCCGACCTGACAGGGGGCTGGACTGAAGCTTTCTTT.